The 9 T cell receptor beta chains below come from one sample, sequenced in a study of technical replicates of blood from a handful of donors. Sequencing used immunoSEQ multiplex PCR; TCRdb keeps in-frame clones, though not all of them. The table records 70,000 to 85,000 clones, 92% of them present only once. Specimen: T cells isolated from PBMCs. All receptors derive from a human donor in good health.

J is TRBJ1-5 and V is TRBV28; D is perhaps TRBD1 (6 bases). This CDR3 comprises 15 residues. The V and J ends lost 3 bases and 0 bases respectively, with 9 bases between them. Germline lookup yields CDR1 MDHEN and CDR2 SYDVKM. The CDR3 sequence: CASSFLQGSNQPQHF. CDR3 nucleotide sequence: TGTGCCAGCAGTTTCCTACAGGGTAGCAATCAGCCCCAGCATTTT.

CDR3 sequence (DNA): TGTGCCAGCAGCGTCGGACTAGCGGGGGGCCCTAGCACAGATACGCAGTATTTT. It encodes CASSVGLAGGPSTDTQYF. The V and J genes are TRBV7-3 and TRBJ2-3; 14 bases line up with TRBD2. V dropped 5 bases and J dropped 0; count of bases not matched to a gene: 7. Germline V gene sequence: CDR1 SGHTA, CDR2 FQGTGA. CDR3 length: 18 amino acids.

The V and J genes are TRBV7-9 and TRBJ2-7; 7 bases map to TRBD1. Germline CDR1 reads SEHNR; CDR2 reads FQNEAQ (reference sequence). The CDR3 is 13 residues long. With V trimmed by 8 bases and J by 5 bases, 9 bases remained unmatched. The DNA of the CDR3 is TGTGCCAGCCTATTGACAGGGATGAACGAGCAGTACTTC. It codes for CASLLTGMNEQYF. The entire variable domain, with the rest obtained from reference TRBV7-9 and TRBJ2-7, is as follows: DTGVSQNPRHKITKRGQNVTFRCDPISEHNRLYWYRQTLGQGPEFLTYFQNEAQLEKSRLLSDRFSAERPKGSFSTLEIQRTEQGDSAMYLCASLLTGMNEQYFGPGTRLTVT.

The chain uses TRBV4-1 and TRBJ1-1, with a tentative D call TRBD1 (6 bases). CDR1 and CDR2 from the germline V gene are MGHRA and YSYEKL. There are 15 residues in the CDR3. V gave up 4 bases and J gave up 1 base, with 13 bases separating them. Here the CDR3 DNA reads TGCGCCAGCAGCCGAGGGGGGGGGAAGAACACTGAAGCTTTCTTT. Translated, it gives CASSRGGGKNTEAFF.

CDR3 sequence (DNA): TGTGCCATCAGCGACGGACAGGGTGGCACTGAAGCTTTCTTT. Its protein product is CAISDGQGGTEAFF. The chain combines TRBV10-3 with TRBJ1-1; the match to TRBD1 covers 8 bases. The ends lost 6 bases at V and 4 bases at J; junction bases unmatched: 7. CDR1 ENHRY and CDR2 SYGVKD come from the germline V gene. CDR3 length: 14 amino acids.

V usage is TRBV25-1 and J usage is TRBJ1-1; 9 bases match TRBD1. This CDR3 spans 15 amino acids. Germline V gives CDR1 MGHDK, CDR2 SYGVNS. Unmatched junction bases numbered 12, after V lost 10 bases and J lost 3 bases. The CDR3 sequence is CATSRQGGFYTEAFF. CDR3 DNA sequence: TGTGCCACCTCGAGACAGGGGGGTTTTTACACTGAAGCTTTCTTT.

This clone was seen just once. V and J are TRBV11-2 and TRBJ2-1; tentatively, D is TRBD1 (6 bases). The V end was cut by 1 base, the J end by 9 bases, with 13 bases between. Germline values: CDR1 SGHAT, CDR2 FQNNGV. This CDR3 region has 14 residues. CDR3 sequence: CASSLATTGFEQFF. The CDR3 nucleotides read TGTGCCAGCAGCTTAGCCACGACAGGTTTTGAGCAGTTCTTC.

The V gene is TRBV13, the J gene TRBJ2-7; D not resolved. The CDR3 covers 13 residues. Germline-derived CDR1 and CDR2 are PRHDT and FYEKMQ (reference sequence). Trimming removed 1 base from V and 5 bases from J, with 9 bases in between. CDR3 in DNA: TGTGCCAGCAGCTTAGCGTTTTCCGACGAGCAGTACTTC. Translated, it gives CASSLAFSDEQYF.

The chain employs TRBV2 and TRBJ2-3; D might be TRBD2 (6 bases). Germline assignment: CDR1 SNHLY and CDR2 FYNNEI. CDR3 length equals 14 residues. The CDR3: CAAQREVVTDTQYF. The CDR3 DNA follows: TGTGCTGCCCAGAGGGAGGTGGTGACAGATACGCAGTATTTT. The whole variable domain, filled in from reference TRBV2 and TRBJ2-3, reads EPEVTQTPSHQVTQMGQEVILRCVPISNHLYFYWYRQILGQKVEFLVSFYNNEISEKSEIFDDQFSVERPDGSNFTLKIRSTKLEDSAMYFCAAQREVVTDTQYFGPGTRLTVL.